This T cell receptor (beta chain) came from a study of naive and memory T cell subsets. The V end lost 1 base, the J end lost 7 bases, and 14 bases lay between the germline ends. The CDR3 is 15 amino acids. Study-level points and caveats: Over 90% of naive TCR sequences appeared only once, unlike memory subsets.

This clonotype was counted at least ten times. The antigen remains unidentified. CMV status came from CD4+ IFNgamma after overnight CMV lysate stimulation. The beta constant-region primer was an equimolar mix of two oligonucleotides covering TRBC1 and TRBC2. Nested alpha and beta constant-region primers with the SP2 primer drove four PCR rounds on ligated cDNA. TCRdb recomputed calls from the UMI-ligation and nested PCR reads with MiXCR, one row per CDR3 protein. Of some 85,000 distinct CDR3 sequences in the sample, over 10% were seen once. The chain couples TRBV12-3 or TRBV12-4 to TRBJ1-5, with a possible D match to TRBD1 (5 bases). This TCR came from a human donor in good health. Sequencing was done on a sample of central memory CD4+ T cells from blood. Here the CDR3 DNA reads TGTGCCAGCAGTTTAGAGGCAGGGCTAACCCAGCCCCAGCATTTT. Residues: CASSLEAGLTQPQHF.